This TCR beta chain came from a study of cytomegalovirus exposure and HLA in healthy donors (dated by TCRdb to about 2017). With respect to the entire study: An earlier analysis of approximately 600 of the donors reported roughly 270 Gb of sequence data and approximately 110 million unique TCR beta sequences from roughly 180 million T cells. In a later genetic analysis, genome-wide SNP genotypes for about three fifths of the 666 donors were used, and that subset was treated as a discovery cohort. A handful of DR-DQ haplotypes were handled as single units for association and clustering because linkage in the cohort was strong. The aim of the study was to test whether cataloging public T cell receptors could identify signatures of past pathogen exposure. On average, around 230,000 unique TCR beta nucleotide sequences were sequenced per donor among 300 to 500 genotyped donors of the cohort, with approximately 18% of those sequences being non-productive. An early release that covered 500 to 800 HLA-typed donors contained about 290 gigabases of sequencing data and tens of millions of unique TCR sequences. Both class I and class II loci were covered by HLA typing, at four-digit resolution. The later analysis used no new phenotypic data to find candidate immune exposures, relying instead on TCR beta sequences and their occurrence across donors. A later analysis re-examined previously published TCR beta repertoires from more than 650 donors and added high-resolution HLA genotyping to investigate patterns of TCR occurrence. To decide whether each TCR beta V gene segment behaved as functional or pseudogenic, an earlier analysis of approximately 620 of the donors relied on high-throughput TCR beta sequencing. Of the roughly 400 genotyped donors, less than 90% were placed in the genetic ancestry cluster associated with self-reported Caucasian donors. The number of typed donors differed by locus: about 629-630 for A, B, C, DRB1 and DQB1; approximately 520 for DQA1; approximately 600 for DPA1; and approximately 450 for DPB1. A separate validation cohort of 90 to 150 different subjects was used in addition to the approximately 610-subject first cohort. High-throughput TCR immunosequencing, statistical association of individual TCRs with disease status, and machine learning were combined to predict cytomegalovirus infection status. The T cell repertoires of some 670 subjects were profiled by immunosequencing and related to cytomegalovirus serostatus. Alongside the repertoire data, information on donor age, sex, ethnicity and CMV serostatus was compiled. All discovery cohort repertoires had been generated using a single sequencing platform.

The cohort consisted of fewer than 700 healthy bone marrow donors. Cohort members were all nominally healthy when sampled, although unrecorded immune exposures were likely present. The donor tested CMV seronegative and was one of the 352 seronegative cohort members. A peripheral blood sample was collected from each donor, and TCR beta sequencing was performed on peripheral blood mononuclear cells. The Qiagen DNeasy Blood Extraction Kit was used to extract genomic DNA from the blood cell samples. Of note for this clone: The clone's antigen remains unknown. The record has no base qualities; no much larger clone is one base away.

Library preparation used the immunoSEQ multiplex PCR assay. The multiplex PCR relied on a mix of 60 forward primers for TCR Vbeta segments and 13 reverse primers for TCR Jbeta segments. A multiplex PCR assay on genomic DNA amplified the CDR3 region of rearranged TCR beta genes. The amplified TCR beta libraries were sequenced on the Illumina HiSeq System as 87-base-pair reads. The source study handled its data this way. A later analysis tallied roughly 78 million unique TCR beta chains across the 666 repertoires, and about 10 million of those chains were shared by two or more donors. To remove PCR and sequencing errors, raw reads were error-corrected and collapsed into unique sequences using a nearest-neighbor algorithm that merged closely related sequences. To assign V, D and J gene segments, CDR3 sequences were aligned to IMGT reference sequences. For a sequence to be retained, at least a six-nucleotide match to both a V gene segment and a J gene segment was required. A rearrangement counted as productive if the CDR3 had no stop codons and remained in frame with V and J, and every other rearrangement counted as non-productive. Following IMGT convention, CDR3 was defined as the stretch from the second conserved V-encoded cysteine up to the conserved J-encoded phenylalanine. The earlier analysis of roughly 590 of the donors excluded sequences that lacked an unambiguous match to a single V gene segment. An earlier analysis of approximately 590 of the donors called V segments functional above 56.7% productive rearrangements and segregating when the between-donor standard deviation exceeded 5%. A statistical classification framework was developed to diagnose cytomegalovirus status using the catalog of TCR beta chain sequences. In a later analysis, TCR nucleotide sequences were compared against IMGT/GENE-DB human TR gene sequences so that V and J genes could be assigned. Using the TCRdist pipeline, a later analysis assigned CDR3 sequences along with most-parsimonious VDJ recombination scenarios. In a later analysis, every TCR beta chain was defined by the combination of its CDR3 amino acid sequence and its V-gene family, and reads without a unique V-gene family were dropped. To address suspected cross-contamination and a sequencing artifact, a later analysis removed 550 to 750 highly shared, low-generation-probability nucleotide sequences. In a later analysis, a clonal expansion index for each public chain was calculated from normalized within-repertoire ranks of inferred template counts. In a later analysis, generation probabilities were computed with a VDJ recombination model fitted to out-of-frame rearrangements, and the resulting probabilities were checked against IGoR. In a later analysis, TCR-TCR, TCR-HLA and TCR-CMV co-occurrence was scored with hypergeometric tests, and a repertoire-size bias correction was applied to TCR pairs. False discovery rates were estimated in a later analysis by permuting HLA or CMV assignments 20 times. In a later analysis, co-occurring TCRs were grouped with DBSCAN, and TCRdist sequence similarity was added when clustering was performed within HLA-allele-positive subsets. Repertoires with fewer than 30,000 or more than 120,000 public chains, plus five repertoires with anomalous nucleotide sharing, were excluded from co-occurrence clustering. As stored in TCRdb, this immuneACCESS dataset retains in-frame rearrangements with V and J assigned. A fraction of the clones does not appear; measured against another copy, unresolved V genes explain less than half of the discrepancy, and the remainder lacks a known reason. That table supplies the V and J calls and clone size; D and trimming were determined from the DNA. The sample contains around 130,000 clones, 65% to 80% of them found a single time. The ten top clones hold around 2% of the sample.

Overall results and qualifications from the work: The study gave a list of roughly 150 TCR beta chains associated with cytomegalovirus. Broadly in line with IMGT annotations, most TCR beta V segments showed up in productive rearrangements about 90% or about 30% of the time in an earlier analysis of some 590 of the donors. According to a later analysis, TCR association rates differed among HLA loci, with DRB1 alleles showing the most associated TCRs and HLA-C alleles showing the fewest. It was suggested by the authors that the approach could potentially be generalized to other disease states and immunological phenotypes. Only TCR beta chains were sequenced in this cohort, and the absence of alpha or paired-chain data limited detectable features. A later genetic analysis reported fewer N-insertions in productive TCRs among donors in an Asian-associated ancestry cluster than the roughly 700-donor mean. A further reported finding was that TCR beta sequences accurately predicted the HLA-A and HLA-B alleles for most subjects in the first cohort. When HLA alleles, especially DR and DQ, strongly co-occurred, TCR associations were difficult to assign to individual alleles. In vitro tests confirmed that a few of the cytomegalovirus-associated TCR beta chains recognize cytomegalovirus antigens. Across donors, most TCR sequences were observed very rarely, whereas some public TCRs were present in many individuals. The sequencing pipeline was judged likely to have produced a cluster of highly shared sequence variants as a technical artifact. CMV serostatus was the only immune exposure information available for the cohort. A later analysis found that most CMV-associated TCR beta chains appeared HLA-restricted, with HLA associations seemingly driven largely by CMV exposure. Linkage disequilibrium might explain the correlated functional status among segregating V segments, but an unknown experimental factor could not be excluded. In a later analysis, HLA-associated TCR beta chains were found to be more clonally expanded and to have lower generation probabilities than equally common non-associated chains. Presence/absence analyses assumed roughly uniform sequencing depth across donors, an assumption that may not hold. In a later genetic analysis, a missense DCLRE1C variant was associated with V-gene and J-gene trimming of TCR beta chains, and the association was replicated in an independent cohort. The earlier analysis of 587 of the donors excluded roughly 17 rarely observed V segments, including chromosome 9 orphons, because counts were too low. At a false discovery rate of 0.05, a later analysis linked 15,000 to 20,000 TCR beta sequences to specific HLA alleles. Several of the top co-occurrence clusters appeared to be linked to parvovirus B19, influenza, CMV and Epstein-Barr virus, according to a later analysis. HLA typing was unavailable for some donors at each locus, so association tests used only the typed subset. Cytomegalovirus status was reported to be diagnosed by the classifier with high specificity and sensitivity in both the original and validation cohorts.

The TCR originated in a woman between 35 and 50 years old in good health and CMV-seronegative. What was sequenced was PBMCs.

The nucleotides read TGTGCCAGCAGCTCCTTCTCTGGAAACACCATATATTTT. Translated, it gives CASSSFSGNTIYF. The sequence joins TRBV28 to TRBJ1-3, with the identity of the D gene unclear. The CDR3, cysteine through phenylalanine, is 13 amino acids long. CDR3 DNA only is kept here, 39 bases in frame from base 1. Cut back by 6 bases and 0 bases, the V and J ends lie 6 bases apart. Looking up the germline V gene yields CDR1 MDHEN and CDR2 SYDVKM.